A selection of T cell receptor beta chains follows, all from one sample in a study of T cells in lung cancer brain metastases. Sequencing used immunoSEQ multiplex PCR; TCRdb keeps in-frame clones, though not all of them. The table includes over 900 clones, roughly 90% detected once. Sequencing was performed on tumor tissue from the primary lung tumor. The receptors were sampled from a woman aged 50 to 60 with non-small cell lung cancer. Both conserved end residues are part of each CDR3.

v_call	j_call	cdr3_aa
TRBV18	TRBJ2-7	CASSPPLTYEQYF
TRBV7-9	TRBJ2-7	CASSYGPGNYEQYF
TRBV15	TRBJ2-7	CAPRWGPGSSYEQYF
TRBV7-6	TRBJ2-1	CASSSGLMPEQFF
TRBV19	TRBJ2-4	CASSIRGGGIQYF
TRBV29-1	TRBJ1-2	CSVEEGEGSYGYTF
TRBV27	TRBJ2-7	CASSSLLGTGNYEQYF
TRBV30	TRBJ2-3	CAWSVPGTDTQYF
TRBV15	TRBJ1-1	CATSRESGGTEAFF
TRBV11-2	TRBJ2-7	CASSLDSWQAYEQYF
TRBV14	TRBJ2-5	CASSQVGETQYF
TRBV25-1	TRBJ2-3	CASSDSGSPMSDTQYF
TRBV15	TRBJ2-1	CATSRGLEQFF
TRBV7-2	TRBJ1-1	CASSLDLNTEAFF
TRBV9	TRBJ1-5	CASSAGQAGQPQHF
TRBV15	TRBJ2-3	CATSSGLAGPTDTQYF
TRBV11-2	TRBJ2-4	CASSLALAKNIQYF
TRBV2	TRBJ1-5	CASTQGEEGVGQPQHF
TRBV7-2	TRBJ2-3	CASSLRQASTDTQYF
TRBV25-1	TRBJ1-1	CASSEYGTRNTEAFF
TRBV27	TRBJ1-1	CASSQQGRTEAFF
TRBV28	TRBJ1-1	CASYFGGGDTEAFF